Here is one TCR beta chain with its context. The antigen it recognizes is unknown. No clone much larger than this one lies a single base away; base qualities are absent. The protocol used for the library was the immunoSEQ multiplex PCR assay. A mixture of 60 forward primers for TCR Vbeta segments and 13 reverse primers for TCR Jbeta segments was used in the multiplex PCR. Amplification of the CDR3 region of rearranged TCR beta genes was performed with a multiplex PCR assay on genomic DNA. Amplified TCR beta libraries were sequenced as 87-base-pair reads on the Illumina HiSeq System. Per the authors' processing: Across the 500 to 700 repertoires, a later analysis counted 80 million or so unique TCR beta chains, about 10 million of which were shared by at least two donors. Raw reads were error-corrected and collapsed into unique sequences by a nearest-neighbor algorithm in which closely related sequences were merged to remove PCR and sequencing errors. Alignment of CDR3 sequences to IMGT reference sequences was used to assign V, D and J gene segments. For a sequence to be retained, a match of at least six nucleotides was required to both a V gene segment and a J gene segment. A rearrangement counted as productive if the CDR3 had no stop codons and remained in frame with V and J, and every other rearrangement counted as non-productive. CDR3 was defined according to IMGT convention as the region running from the second conserved V-encoded cysteine to the conserved J-encoded phenylalanine. Sequences without an unambiguous match to a single V gene segment were excluded from the earlier analysis of 450 to 750 of the donors. In an earlier analysis of 587 of the donors, V segments were called functional above 56.7% productive rearrangements and were called segregating when the between-donor standard deviation exceeded 5%. To diagnose cytomegalovirus status from the catalog of TCR beta chain sequences, a statistical classification framework was built. V and J gene assignment, in a later analysis, came from comparing TCR nucleotide sequences with IMGT/GENE-DB human TR gene sequences. A later analysis assigned CDR3 sequences and most-parsimonious VDJ recombination scenarios with the TCRdist pipeline. A later analysis defined each TCR beta chain by its CDR3 amino acid sequence plus V-gene family, and excluded reads lacking a unique V-gene family. To address suspected cross-contamination and a sequencing artifact, a later analysis removed roughly 640 highly shared, low-generation-probability nucleotide sequences. For each public chain, a later analysis derived a clonal expansion index from normalized ranks of inferred template counts within each repertoire. Generation probabilities in a later analysis came from a VDJ recombination model fitted to out-of-frame rearrangements, and those results were checked against IGoR. In a later analysis, TCR-TCR, TCR-HLA and TCR-CMV co-occurrence was scored with hypergeometric tests, and a repertoire-size bias correction was applied to TCR pairs. To estimate false discovery rates, a later analysis permuted the HLA or CMV assignments 20 times. In a later analysis, co-occurring TCRs were grouped using DBSCAN, with TCRdist sequence similarity added in when clustering inside HLA-allele-positive subsets. For co-occurrence clustering, repertoires with fewer than 30,000 or more than 120,000 public chains were excluded, along with four to six repertoires with anomalous nucleotide sharing. TCRdb limited this immuneACCESS table to in-frame rearrangements with V and J called. A share of clones is missing; checked studies link under half to unresolved V genes, and the rest is unexplained. The DNA was the basis for D and trimming; V, J and clone size are from that table. The sample yields fewer than 200,000 clones; approximately 74% were counted once. The ten largest clones capture under 3.5% of the sample.

This entry is derived from a study of cytomegalovirus exposure and HLA in healthy donors (dated by TCRdb to about 2017). At the level of the whole study: An earlier analysis of 587 of the donors reported 250 to 300 Gb of sequence data and approximately 120 million unique TCR beta sequences obtained from some 170 million T cells. Roughly 300 gigabases of sequencing data and approximately 84 million unique TCR sequences were included in an early release covering roughly 600 HLA-typed donors. The genetic ancestry cluster associated with self-reported Caucasian donors included 80% to 90% of the roughly 400 genotyped donors. The study aimed to test whether signatures of past pathogen exposure could be identified by cataloging public T cell receptors. The study used immunosequencing to profile the T cell repertoires of approximately 650 subjects and linked those repertoires to cytomegalovirus serostatus. Besides the first cohort of approximately 670 subjects, a separate validation cohort made up of over 95 different subjects was used. To predict cytomegalovirus infection status, the study combined high-throughput TCR immunosequencing, statistical association of individual TCRs with disease status, and machine learning. In a later analysis, previously published TCR beta repertoires from more than 500 donors were re-analyzed and high-resolution HLA genotyping was added so that TCR occurrence patterns could be studied. Rather than using new phenotypic data, the later analysis identified candidate immune exposures from TCR beta sequences and from how often those sequences occurred across donors. An earlier analysis of 500 to 650 of the donors applied high-throughput TCR beta sequencing to assess whether each TCR beta V gene segment acted as functional or pseudogenic. Donor age, sex, ethnicity and CMV serostatus were compiled together with the repertoire data. A later genetic analysis used genome-wide SNP genotypes for 398 of the 666 donors, treating that subset as a discovery cohort. Every repertoire in the discovery cohort had been generated on one and the same sequencing platform. HLA typing covered class I and class II loci at four-digit resolution. Typing coverage varied by locus: about 620-630 donors for A, B, C, DRB1 and DQB1; under 550 for DQA1; over 600 for DPA1; around 490 for DPB1. Roughly 5 DR-DQ haplotypes were handled as single units for association and clustering, since linkage in the cohort was strong. Among over 350 genotyped donors of the cohort, an average of about 240,000 unique TCR beta nucleotide sequences were sequenced per donor, around 20% of them non-productive. The full study reports these points: Roughly uniform sequencing depth across donors was assumed in presence/absence analyses, although this assumption may not hold. In this cohort, only TCR beta chains were sequenced, and detectable features were limited by the absence of alpha or paired-chain data. The study gave a list of 150 to 200 TCR beta chains associated with cytomegalovirus. A further reported finding was that TCR beta sequences accurately predicted the HLA-A and HLA-B alleles for most subjects in the first cohort. In a later analysis, several top co-occurrence clusters were reported to appear linked to parvovirus B19, influenza, CMV and Epstein-Barr virus. Compared with equally common non-associated chains, HLA-associated TCR beta chains in a later analysis were more clonally expanded and had lower generation probabilities. A later genetic analysis reported fewer N-insertions in productive TCRs among donors in an Asian-associated ancestry cluster than the roughly 640-donor mean. In an earlier analysis of some 550 of the donors, most TCR beta V segments were observed in productive rearrangements about 87% or about 30% of the time, broadly matching IMGT annotations. A group of highly shared sequence variants was considered likely to be a technical artifact of the sequencing pipeline. Linkage disequilibrium might explain the correlated functional status among segregating V segments, but an unknown experimental factor could not be ruled out. The authors suggested that the approach could potentially be extended to other disease states and immunological phenotypes. In a later analysis, most CMV-associated TCR beta chains were found to appear HLA-restricted, with HLA associations seemingly driven largely by CMV exposure. In a later analysis, TCR association rates were found to vary across HLA loci, with the most associated TCRs seen for DRB1 alleles and the fewest for HLA-C alleles. Because some donors lacked HLA typing at each locus, the association tests relied only on the typed subset. Immune exposure information for the cohort was limited to CMV serostatus. In vitro tests confirmed that three of the cytomegalovirus-associated TCR beta chains recognize cytomegalovirus antigens. Across donors, most TCR sequences were observed very rarely, whereas some public TCRs were present in many individuals. In a later analysis, around 17,000 TCR beta sequences were associated with specific HLA alleles at a false discovery rate of 0.05. Some IMGT-functional V segments, including TRBV6-2 and TRBV6-3, could not be distinguished by the 87-base-pair reads and were therefore excluded. When HLA alleles, especially DR and DQ, strongly co-occurred, TCR associations were difficult to assign to individual alleles. Cytomegalovirus status was reported to be diagnosed by the classifier with high specificity and sensitivity in both the original and validation cohorts. Because counts were too low, approximately 15 rarely observed V segments, including chromosome 9 orphons, were excluded from the earlier analysis of 587 of the donors. V-gene and J-gene trimming of TCR beta chains was associated with a missense DCLRE1C variant in a later genetic analysis, and the association was replicated in an independent cohort.

In total, just over 650 healthy bone marrow donors made up the cohort. Cohort members were all nominally healthy when sampled, although unrecorded immune exposures were likely present. The donor was CMV seronegative and belonged to the group of 352 seronegative cohort members. Each donor provided a peripheral blood sample, and peripheral blood mononuclear cells were used for TCR beta sequencing. Genomic DNA was extracted from the blood cell samples with the Qiagen DNeasy Blood Extraction Kit. Germline trimming: 4 bases from V, 9 bases from J; junction bases outside gene matches: 7. Via the germline V gene, CDR1 is SNHLY and CDR2 FYNNEI. From the cysteine up to the phenylalanine, the CDR3 has a length of 14 residues. Of all the DNA, just the CDR3 is kept, 42 bases in frame from base 1.

This clonotype originated in a woman in her 30s in good health and CMV-seronegative. The sequence links TRBV2 to TRBJ2-5; TRBD2 fits 11 bases in the junction. The sample taken for sequencing was PBMCs. The CDR3 corresponds to CASSASGGQAAQYF. The bases read TGTGCCAGCAGTGCTAGCGGGGGGCAGGCGGCCCAGTACTTC.